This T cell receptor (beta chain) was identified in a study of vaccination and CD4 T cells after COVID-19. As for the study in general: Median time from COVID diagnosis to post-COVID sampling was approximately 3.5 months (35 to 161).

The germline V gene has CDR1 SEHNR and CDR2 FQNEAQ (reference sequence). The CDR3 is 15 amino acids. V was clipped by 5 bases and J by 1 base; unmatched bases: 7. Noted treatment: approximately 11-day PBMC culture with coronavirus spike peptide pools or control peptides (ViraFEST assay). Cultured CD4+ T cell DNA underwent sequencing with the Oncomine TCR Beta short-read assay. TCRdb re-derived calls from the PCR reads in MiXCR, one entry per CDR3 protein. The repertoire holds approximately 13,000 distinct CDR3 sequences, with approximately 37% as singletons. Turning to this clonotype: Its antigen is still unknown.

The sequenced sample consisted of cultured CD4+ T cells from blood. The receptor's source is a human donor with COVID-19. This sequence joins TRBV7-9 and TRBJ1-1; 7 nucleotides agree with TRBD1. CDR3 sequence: CASSEETGRNTEAFF. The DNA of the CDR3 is TGTGCCAGCAGCGAGGAGACAGGGCGGAACACTGAAGCTTTCTTT.